This T cell receptor (beta chain) was recorded in a study of Graves' ophthalmopathy and Graves' hyperthyroidism. General observations from the study: Separation of ophthalmopathy from stable hyperthyroidism was achieved by a 13-signature model, at 85% to 90% sensitivity and under 83% specificity.

Germline CDR1 and CDR2: SQVTM and ANQGSEA. The CDR3 runs 10 residues. V dropped 7 bases and J dropped 7 bases, with 10 bases sitting between them. This clonotype was detected many times. The antigen remains undetermined. The hyperthyroidism patients had a new diagnosis of under 2 months' duration and were aged 18 to 65. Certain patients were not enrolled. These were patients with other autoimmune diseases, uncontrolled infections, pregnancy or lactation. Amplification from RNA transcripts yielded the TCR beta CDR3 regions. First-round RT-PCR used HTBI primers; second-round multiplex PCR followed. TCRdb analysed the multiplex PCR reads with MiXCR anew, one entry per CDR3 protein. In the table there are around 1.1 million distinct CDR3 sequences, 35% to 40% of which are singletons.

The genes are TRBV29-1 and TRBJ1-1; perhaps TRBD1 as D (6 bases). Material for sequencing was peripheral blood or thyroid tissue (not recorded which). The TCR comes from an adult man with Graves' hyperthyroidism. CDR3: CSGGANEAFF. The CDR3 nucleotides are TGCAGCGGGGGGGCGAATGAAGCTTTCTTT. Full variable domain (missing parts from reference TRBV29-1 and TRBJ1-1): SAVISQKPSRDICQRGTSLTIQCQVDSQVTMMFWYRQQPGQSLTLIATANQGSEATYESGFVIDKFPISRPNLTFSTLTVSNMSPEDSSIYLCSGGANEAFFGQGTRLTVV.